The 5 T cell receptor beta chains in this list originate from one sample, sequenced in a study of blood T cell repertoires in COVID-19. Sequencing was performed with immunoSEQ multiplex PCR; in TCRdb, only in-frame clones are kept and a portion is missing. This table holds approximately 58,000 clones, about nine tenths found once. The sample consisted of peripheral blood. The receptors derive from a woman older than 75 with active COVID-19.

The CDR3 region is CASSARDRSNEKLFF. Written as DNA, the CDR3 is TGTGCCAGCAGCGCCCGGGACAGGTCTAATGAAAAACTGTTTTTT. This chain uses TRBV3-1 (or the pseudogene TRBV3-2) with TRBJ1-4; 8 bases match TRBD1. The germline V gene has CDR1 LGHDT and CDR2 YNNKEL (reference sequence). V lost 5 bases and J lost 3; bases outside the gene matches: 5. This CDR3 is built from 15 residues.

The J gene is TRBJ2-2, the V gene TRBV5-1; D not resolved. The CDR3 is 13 residues long. Germline lookup yields CDR1 SGHRS and CDR2 YFSETQ. V was clipped by 6 bases and J by 4 bases, with 10 bases between them. The CDR3 region is CASTQPGTGELFF. CDR3 nucleotide sequence: TGCGCCAGCACCCAGCCGGGCACCGGGGAGCTGTTTTTT. The complete variable domain, with remaining parts taken from reference TRBV5-1 and TRBJ2-2, reads KAGVTQTPRYLIKTRGQQVTLSCSPISGHRSVSWYQQTPGQGLQFLFEYFSETQRNKGNFPGRFSGRQFSNSRSEMNVSTLELGDSALYLCASTQPGTGELFFGEGSRLTVL.

V gene TRBV6-6 combines with J gene TRBJ2-2; 11 bases map to TRBD1. Germline CDR1 is MNHNY and CDR2 is SVGAGI (reference sequence). The ends lost 5 bases at V and 2 bases at J; junction bases unmatched: 7. The CDR3 is 17 residues long. DNA of the CDR3: TGTGCCAGCAGTCATAGGGACAGGGGGAGTAACACCGGGGAGCTGTTTTTT. It specifies CASSHRDRGSNTGELFF.

The chain uses TRBV14 and TRBJ1-6; D might be TRBD1 (6 bases). This CDR3 has 15 amino acids. The V gene's germline CDR1 is SGHDN and CDR2 FVKESK. V gave up 2 bases and J gave up 9 bases, with 14 bases separating them. The CDR3 DNA follows: TGTGCCAGCAGCCAACAGGGGTCGTTTTCTTCACCCCTCCACTTT. Residues: CASSQQGSFSSPLHF.

This sequence joins TRBV6-1 and TRBJ1-3; no definite D call. The V end lost 3 bases, the J end lost 0 bases, and 9 bases lay between the germline ends. The CDR3 is made up of 15 amino acids. The germline CDR1 and CDR2 sequences are MNHNS and SASEGT. The CDR3 nucleotides read TGTGCCAGCAGTGAGTCCCCGGGCTCTGGAAACACCATATATTTT. Its translation: CASSESPGSGNTIYF.